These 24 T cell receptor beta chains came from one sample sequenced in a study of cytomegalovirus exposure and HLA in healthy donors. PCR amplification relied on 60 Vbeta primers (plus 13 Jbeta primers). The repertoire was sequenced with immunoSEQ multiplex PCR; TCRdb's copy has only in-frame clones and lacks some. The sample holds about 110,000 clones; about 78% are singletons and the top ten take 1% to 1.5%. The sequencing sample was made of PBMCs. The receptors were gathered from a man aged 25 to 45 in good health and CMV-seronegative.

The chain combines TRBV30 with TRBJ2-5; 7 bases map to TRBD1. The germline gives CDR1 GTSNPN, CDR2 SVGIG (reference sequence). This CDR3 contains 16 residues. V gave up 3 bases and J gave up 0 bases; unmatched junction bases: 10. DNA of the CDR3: TGTGCCTGGAGGGCTCGGGACAGACAGTACCAAGAGACCCAGTACTTC. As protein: CAWRARDRQYQETQYF.

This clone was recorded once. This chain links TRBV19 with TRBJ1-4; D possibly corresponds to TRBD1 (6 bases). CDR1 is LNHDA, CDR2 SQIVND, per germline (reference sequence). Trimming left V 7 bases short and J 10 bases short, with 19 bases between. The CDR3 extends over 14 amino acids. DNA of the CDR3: TGTGCCAGTATTCCAGGGGTGCCTGAGGGAAAACTGTTTTTT. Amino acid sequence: CASIPGVPEGKLFF.

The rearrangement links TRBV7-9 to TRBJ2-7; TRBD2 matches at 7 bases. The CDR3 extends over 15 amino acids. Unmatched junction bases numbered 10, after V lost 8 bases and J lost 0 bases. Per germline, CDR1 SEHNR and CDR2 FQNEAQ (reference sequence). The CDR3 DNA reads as TGTGCCAGCGCCCGAGCGGGGAGTAGCTCCTACGAGCAGTACTTC. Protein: CASARAGSSSYEQYF.

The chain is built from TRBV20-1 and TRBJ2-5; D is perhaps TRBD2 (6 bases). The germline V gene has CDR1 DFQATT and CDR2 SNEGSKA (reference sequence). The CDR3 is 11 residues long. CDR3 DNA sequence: TGCACCTTCTGGGGGAGGGAGACCCAGTACTTC. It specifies CTFWGRETQYF.

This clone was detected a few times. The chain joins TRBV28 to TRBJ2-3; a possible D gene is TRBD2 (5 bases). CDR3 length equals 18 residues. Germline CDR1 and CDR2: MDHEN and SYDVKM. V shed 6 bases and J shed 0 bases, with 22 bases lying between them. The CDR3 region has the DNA TGTGCCAGCAGCCTCGGGGATACCGGGCCTCCTAGCACAGATACGCAGTATTTT. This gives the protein CASSLGDTGPPSTDTQYF.

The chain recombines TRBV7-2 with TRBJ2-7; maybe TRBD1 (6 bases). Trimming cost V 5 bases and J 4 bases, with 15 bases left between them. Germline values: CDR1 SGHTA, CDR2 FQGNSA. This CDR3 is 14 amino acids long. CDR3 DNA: TGTGCCAGCAGCCCGATGACAGGTGGTTACGAGCAGTACTTC. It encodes CASSPMTGGYEQYF.

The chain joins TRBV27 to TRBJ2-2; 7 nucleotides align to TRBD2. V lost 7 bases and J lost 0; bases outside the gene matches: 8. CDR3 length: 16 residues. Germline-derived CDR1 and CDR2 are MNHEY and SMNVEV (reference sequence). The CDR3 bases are TGTGCCAGCACTAGGCGGAGCGGGACGAACACCGGGGAGCTGTTTTTT. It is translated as CASTRRSGTNTGELFF.

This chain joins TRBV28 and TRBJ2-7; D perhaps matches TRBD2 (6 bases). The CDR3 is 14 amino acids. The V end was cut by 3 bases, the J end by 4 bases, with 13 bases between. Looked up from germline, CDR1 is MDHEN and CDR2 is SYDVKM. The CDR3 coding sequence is TGTGCCAGCAGTTTTGTAGGGAGCGGGTACGAGCAGTACTTC. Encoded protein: CASSFVGSGYEQYF.

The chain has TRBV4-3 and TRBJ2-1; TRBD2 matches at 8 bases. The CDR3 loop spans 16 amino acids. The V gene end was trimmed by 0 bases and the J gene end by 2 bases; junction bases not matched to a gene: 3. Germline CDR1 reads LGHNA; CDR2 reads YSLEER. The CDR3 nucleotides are TGCGCCAGCAGCCAAGAACCCGGGAGGGCCTACAATGAGCAGTTCTTC. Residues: CASSQEPGRAYNEQFF.

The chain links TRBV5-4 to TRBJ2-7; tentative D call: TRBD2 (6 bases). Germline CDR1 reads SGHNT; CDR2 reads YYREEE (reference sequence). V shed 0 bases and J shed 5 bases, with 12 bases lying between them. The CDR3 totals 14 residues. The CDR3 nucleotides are TGTGCCAGCAGCTTGGGCGGGGAATCCAACGAGCAGTACTTC. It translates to CASSLGGESNEQYF. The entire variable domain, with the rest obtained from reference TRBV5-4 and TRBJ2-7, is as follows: ETGVTQSPTHLIKTRGQQVTLRCSSQSGHNTVSWYQQALGQGPQFIFQYYREEENGRGNFPPRFSGLQFPNYSSELNVNALELDDSALYLCASSLGGESNEQYFGPGTRLTVT.

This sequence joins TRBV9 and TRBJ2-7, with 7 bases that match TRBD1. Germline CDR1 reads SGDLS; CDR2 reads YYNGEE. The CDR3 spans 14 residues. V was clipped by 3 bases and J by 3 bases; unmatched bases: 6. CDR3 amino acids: CASSAGQVGYEQYF. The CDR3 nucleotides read TGTGCCAGCAGCGCAGGACAGGTTGGCTACGAGCAGTACTTC.

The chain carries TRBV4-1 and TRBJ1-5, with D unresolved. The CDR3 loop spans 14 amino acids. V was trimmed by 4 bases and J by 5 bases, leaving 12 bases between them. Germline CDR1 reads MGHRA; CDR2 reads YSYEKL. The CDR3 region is CASSRPTTDQPQHF. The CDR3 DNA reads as TGCGCCAGCAGCCGCCCTACCACAGATCAGCCCCAGCATTTT.

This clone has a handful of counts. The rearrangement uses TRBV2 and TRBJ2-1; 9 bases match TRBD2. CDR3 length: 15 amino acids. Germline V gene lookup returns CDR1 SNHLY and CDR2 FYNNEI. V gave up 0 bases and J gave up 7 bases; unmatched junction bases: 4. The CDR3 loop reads CASSEASGSGNEQFF. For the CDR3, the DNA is TGTGCCAGCAGTGAAGCTAGCGGGAGTGGGAATGAGCAGTTCTTC.

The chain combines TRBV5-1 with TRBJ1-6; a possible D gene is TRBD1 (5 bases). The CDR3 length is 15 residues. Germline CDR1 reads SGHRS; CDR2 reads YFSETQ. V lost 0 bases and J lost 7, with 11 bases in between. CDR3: CASSLDGAGNSPLHF. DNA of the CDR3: TGCGCCAGCAGCTTGGATGGGGCGGGGAATTCACCCCTCCACTTT.

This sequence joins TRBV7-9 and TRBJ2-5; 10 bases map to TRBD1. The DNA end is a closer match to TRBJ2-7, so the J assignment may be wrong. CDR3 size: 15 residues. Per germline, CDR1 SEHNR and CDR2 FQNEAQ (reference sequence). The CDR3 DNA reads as TGTGCCAGCAGCTTATCGGGACAGGGGAACCACGAGCAGTACTTC. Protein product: CASSLSGQGNHEQYF.

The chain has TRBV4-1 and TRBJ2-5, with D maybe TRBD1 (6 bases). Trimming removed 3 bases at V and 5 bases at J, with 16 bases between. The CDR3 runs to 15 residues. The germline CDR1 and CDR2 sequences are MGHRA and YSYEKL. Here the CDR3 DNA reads TGCGCCAGCAGCCACGGGCCAGGGGAAAGGGAGACCCAGTACTTC. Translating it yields CASSHGPGERETQYF.

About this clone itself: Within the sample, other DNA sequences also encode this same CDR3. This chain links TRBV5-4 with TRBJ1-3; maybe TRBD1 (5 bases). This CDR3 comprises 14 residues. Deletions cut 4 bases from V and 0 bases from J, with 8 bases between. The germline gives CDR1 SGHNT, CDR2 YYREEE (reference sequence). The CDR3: CASSPGGSGNTIYF. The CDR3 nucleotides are TGTGCCAGCAGCCCGGGGGGCTCTGGAAACACCATATATTTT.

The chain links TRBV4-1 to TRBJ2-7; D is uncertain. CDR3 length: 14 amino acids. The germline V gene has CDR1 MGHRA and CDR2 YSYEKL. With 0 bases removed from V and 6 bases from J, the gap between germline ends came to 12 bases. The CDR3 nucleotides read TGCGCCAGCAGCCAAGATCACTATTCCGGCGAGCAGTACTTC. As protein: CASSQDHYSGEQYF.

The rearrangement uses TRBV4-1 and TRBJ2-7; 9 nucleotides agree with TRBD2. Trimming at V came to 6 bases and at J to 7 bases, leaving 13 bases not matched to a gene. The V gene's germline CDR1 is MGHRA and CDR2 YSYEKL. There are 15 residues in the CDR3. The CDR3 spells CASRGDSGRLPEQYF. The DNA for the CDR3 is TGCGCCAGCAGGGGAGATAGCGGGAGACTACCTGAGCAGTACTTC.

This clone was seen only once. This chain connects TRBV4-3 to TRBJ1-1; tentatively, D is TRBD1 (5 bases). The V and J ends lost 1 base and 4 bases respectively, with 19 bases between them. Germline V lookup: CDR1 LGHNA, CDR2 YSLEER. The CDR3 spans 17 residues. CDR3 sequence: CASSQGGLGGASTEAFF. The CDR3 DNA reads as TGCGCCAGCAGCCAAGGGGGTCTAGGAGGGGCGAGCACTGAAGCTTTCTTT.

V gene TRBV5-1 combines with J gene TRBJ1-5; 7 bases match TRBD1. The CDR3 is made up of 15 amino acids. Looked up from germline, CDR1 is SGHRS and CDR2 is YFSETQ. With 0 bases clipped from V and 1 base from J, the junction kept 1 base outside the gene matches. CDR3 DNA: TGCGCCAGCAGCTTGGCGGGACAGAGCAATCAGCCCCAGCATTTT. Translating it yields CASSLAGQSNQPQHF.

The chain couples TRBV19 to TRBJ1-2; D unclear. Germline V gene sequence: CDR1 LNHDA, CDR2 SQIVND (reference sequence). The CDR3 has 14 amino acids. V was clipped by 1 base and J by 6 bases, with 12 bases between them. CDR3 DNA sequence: TGTGCCAGTAGTATAGCCCGGGGAAGAGATGGCTACACCTTC. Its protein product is CASSIARGRDGYTF.

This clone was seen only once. This chain's CDR3 is CASRQRGPVAKNIQYF. The CDR3 DNA follows: TGTGCCAGCAGGCAGAGGGGGCCGGTGGCCAAAAACATTCAGTACTTC. The chain uses TRBV5-8 and TRBJ2-4; 7 nucleotides match TRBD1. Germline values: CDR1 SGHTS, CDR2 YDEGEE. This CDR3 region has 16 residues. V lost 5 bases, J lost 1 base, and 9 bases stayed unmatched.

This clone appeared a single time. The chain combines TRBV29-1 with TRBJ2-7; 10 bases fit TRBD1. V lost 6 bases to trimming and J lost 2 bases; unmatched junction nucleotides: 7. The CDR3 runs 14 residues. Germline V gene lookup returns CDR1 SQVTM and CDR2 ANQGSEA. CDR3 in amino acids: CSVHGQGEAYEQYF. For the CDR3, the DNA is TGCAGCGTCCATGGACAGGGGGAGGCCTACGAGCAGTACTTC.